Listed here are 20 T cell receptor beta chains from one sample, sequenced in a study of blood T cells in healthy people across ages. A second about 7 to 11 cycle PCR used barcoded and J-beta primers. MiXCR was run by TCRdb on the 5' RACE reads, yielding one entry per CDR3 protein. The sample holds around 1,800,000 distinct CDR3 sequences, more than 35% seen once. Sequencing was done on a sample of blood. The receptors stem from a human donor in good health.

The chain uses TRBV28 and TRBJ2-7; 7 bases map to TRBD2. The CDR3 is 16 residues long. The germline CDR1 and CDR2 sequences are MDHEN and SYDVKM. Trimming took 5 bases from V and 2 from J; bases not matched to a gene: 12. Written as DNA, the CDR3 is TGTGCCAGCAGTCCGGGTGGCGGGGGATGGCCCTACGAGCAGTACTTC. It yields the protein CASSPGGGGWPYEQYF.

The count of this clonotype is one. V and J are TRBV7-9 and TRBJ2-4; tentative D call: TRBD2 (6 bases). The DNA end is more similar to TRBJ2-7, so the J call may be wrong. The CDR3 totals 15 residues. Germline loops: CDR1 SEHNR, CDR2 FQNEAQ (reference sequence). The CDR3 DNA reads as TGTGCCAGCAGCTTAGGCGGGGTGGCCATCTACGAGCAGTACTTC. Its protein is CASSLGGVAIYEQYF.

The DNA of the CDR3 is TGTGCCAGTATCCATAGCGGGGGGGACCAAGAGACCCAGTACTTC. Amino acids: CASIHSGGDQETQYF. The gene calls are TRBV2 and TRBJ2-5; 11 bases match TRBD2. The CDR3 length is 15 residues. V lost 9 bases, J lost 0 bases, and 6 bases stayed unmatched. Per germline, CDR1 SNHLY and CDR2 FYNNEI.

The chain carries TRBV7-2 and TRBJ1-4; TRBD1 matches 7 bases. The V gene's germline CDR1 is SGHTA and CDR2 FQGNSA. The CDR3 sequence is 15 residues long. Trimming removed 2 bases from V and 7 bases from J; junction bases left unmatched: 7. CDR3 sequence reads: CASSLLGQAGEKLFF. The CDR3 DNA is TGTGCCAGCAGCTTACTAGGACAGGCGGGTGAAAAACTGTTTTTT.

The chain carries TRBV3-1 and TRBJ2-3; 8 bases agree with TRBD2. CDR3 length equals 17 residues. V was pared by 4 bases and J by 3 bases, with 12 bases of the junction left unmatched. Germline lookup yields CDR1 LGHDT and CDR2 YNNKEL (reference sequence). CDR3 residues: CASSPQTSGPFTDTQYF. In DNA form, the CDR3 reads TGTGCCAGCAGCCCCCAAACTAGCGGCCCCTTTACAGATACGCAGTATTTT.

The chain employs TRBV7-9 and TRBJ1-1; possibly TRBD1 for D (6 bases). There are 14 residues in the CDR3. V was cut by 5 bases and J by 8 bases, with 18 bases left in between. The germline V gene encodes CDR1 SEHNR and CDR2 FQNEAQ (reference sequence). CDR3 sequence: CASSLSGTMNEAFF. DNA for the CDR3: TGTGCCAGCAGCCTTAGCGGGACAATGAACGAAGCTTTCTTT.

This clonotype turned up a few times. The rearrangement uses TRBV10-2 and TRBJ2-1, with D possibly matching TRBD2 (7 bases). V lost 7 bases and J lost 0, with 13 bases in between. CDR1 WSHSY and CDR2 SAAADI come from the germline V gene. The CDR3 totals 15 residues. In DNA, the CDR3 is TGCGCCAGCACCCGACGGGGGGCCTCCTACAATGAGCAGTTCTTC. As protein: CASTRRGASYNEQFF.

The chain recombines TRBV7-2 with TRBJ2-7; D remains unclear. The end of the DNA fits TRBJ2-5 better, so the J call may be wrong. Germline CDR1 reads SGHTA; CDR2 reads FQGNSA. This CDR3 has 15 amino acids. As DNA, the CDR3 is TGTGCCAGCAGCCCAGGTCCGACCTCACAAGAGACCCAGTACTTC. Protein sequence: CASSPGPTSQETQYF.

The chain combines TRBV4-1 with TRBJ2-1; 11 bases align to TRBD2. Germline CDR1 MGHRA, CDR2 YSYEKL. The CDR3 is 15 residues long. J was trimmed by 8 bases and V by 4 bases; bases with no gene match: 7. The CDR3 region is CASSPRLAGMDEQFF. The CDR3 DNA sequence: TGCGCCAGCAGCCCACGACTAGCGGGGATGGATGAGCAGTTCTTC.

The V call is TRBV7-8, the J call TRBJ2-7, with TRBD2 matching 7 bases. This CDR3 spans 15 amino acids. Trimming took 7 bases from V and 4 from J; bases not matched to a gene: 13. CDR1 SGHVS and CDR2 FQNEAQ come from the germline V gene. This CDR3 is CASKNMGGISYEQYF. As DNA, the CDR3 is TGTGCCAGCAAGAATATGGGGGGGATAAGTTACGAGCAGTACTTC.

CDR3 protein: CASSLEAGRNGYTF. CDR3 bases: TGTGCCAGCAGCTTAGAGGCAGGGAGAAATGGCTACACCTTC. This rearrangement joins TRBV7-2 to TRBJ1-2; possibly TRBD1 for D (5 bases). Germline V gene data show CDR1 as SGHTA and CDR2 as FQGNSA. Trimming took 1 base from V and 6 from J, leaving 12 bases between them. The CDR3 is 14 residues long.

This clonotype came up a few times. V is TRBV6-2 or TRBV6-3 and J is TRBJ1-2; 7 bases line up with TRBD1. Germline CDR1 and CDR2: MNHEY and SVGEGT. The CDR3 has 14 residues. V lost 2 bases and J lost 8; bases outside the gene matches: 8. CDR3: CASSYTDRVDGYTF. The CDR3, as DNA: TGTGCCAGCAGTTACACCGACAGGGTAGACGGCTACACCTTC.

V is TRBV7-2 and J is TRBJ1-2, with D maybe TRBD1 (6 bases). This CDR3 comprises 14 residues. In germline, CDR1 is SGHTA, CDR2 FQGNSA. With 5 bases removed from V and 5 bases from J, the gap between germline ends came to 15 bases. For the CDR3, the DNA is TGTGCCAGCAGCCCTTCGCAGGGGTGGTATGGCTACACCTTC. Its translation is CASSPSQGWYGYTF.

Only one count was recorded for this clonotype. At one of its ends the junction is not consistent with the germline gene, which may arise from a read error. The chain couples TRBV28 to TRBJ1-1, with D perhaps TRBD1 (5 bases). CDR1 MDHEN and CDR2 SYDVKM come from the germline V gene. This CDR3 is 16 amino acids long. The CDR3, as DNA: TGTGCCGGCAGTTTGGTGGGATACAGGTCGAACACTGAAGCTTTCTTT. Translated: CAGSLVGYRSNTEAFF. Filled out from reference TRBV28 and TRBJ1-1, the complete variable domain reads DVKVTQSSRYLVKRTGEKVFLECVQDMDHENMFWYRQDPGLGLRLIYFSYDVKMKEKGDIPEGYSVSREKKERFSLILESASTNQTSMYLCAGSLVGYRSNTEAFFGQGTRLTVV.

The chain is built from TRBV6-8 and TRBJ1-5, with a possible D match to TRBD1 (5 bases). This CDR3 contains 18 residues. CDR1 and CDR2 (germline): MNHGY, SAAAGT. V was clipped by 0 bases and J by 5 bases, with 20 bases between them. The CDR3 DNA follows: TGTGCCAGCAGTTACTCGATTCCCCCGACGGGGGTCGATCAGCCCCAGCATTTT. The encoded protein is CASSYSIPPTGVDQPQHF.

This clonotype was seen more than once but under ten times. V usage is TRBV27 and J usage is TRBJ1-1; D gene unclear. The CDR3 has 14 amino acids. The germline CDR1 and CDR2 sequences are MNHEY and SMNVEV (reference sequence). Trimming removed 2 bases at V and 7 bases at J, with 14 bases between. The CDR3 coding sequence is TGTGCCAGCAGTTTAACCGGAAACCCATTTGAAGCTTTCTTT. Protein: CASSLTGNPFEAFF.

The chain is built from TRBV20-1 and TRBJ1-2; 10 bases map to TRBD1. The V segment lost 7 bases and the J segment 4 bases; nucleotides outside the gene matches: 9. The germline V gene encodes CDR1 DFQATT and CDR2 SNEGSKA (reference sequence). The CDR3 consists of 14 residues. CDR3 DNA: TGCAGTGTAGGACAGGGGGTGAATAGCTATGGCTACACCTTC. Amino acids: CSVGQGVNSYGYTF.

This clonotype was observed a few times. This may be a read error: a much more frequent sequence differs by one nucleotide. J is TRBJ1-5 and V is TRBV27, with D unclear. The CDR3 has 12 residues. Germline values: CDR1 MNHEY, CDR2 SMNVEV (reference sequence). With 8 bases removed from V and 2 bases from J, the gap between germline ends came to 7 bases. Here the CDR3 reads CASGEGNQPQHF. The DNA of the CDR3 is TGTGCCAGCGGGGAGGGCAATCAGCCCCAGCATTTT.

This clonotype was picked up a small number of times. This rearrangement joins TRBV10-3 to TRBJ2-1; D possibly matches TRBD1 or TRBD2 (5 bases each). V lost 6 bases and J 0 bases, leaving 15 bases between the germline ends. Germline V gene sequence: CDR1 ENHRY, CDR2 SYGVKD. The CDR3 loop spans 16 amino acids. The CDR3 coding sequence is TGTGCCATCAGAGGGACCGGTGAGAGCTCCTACAATGAGCAGTTCTTC. It specifies CAIRGTGESSYNEQFF.

This chain uses TRBV12-3 or TRBV12-4 with TRBJ1-1; 7 nucleotides line up with TRBD1. The CDR3 consists of 14 residues. V shed 7 bases, J shed 10 bases, and the junction held 15 bases outside the gene matches. CDR3 nucleotides: TGTGCCAGCATCCAGGGACAGCCCCTCGTGGGAGCTTTCTTT. Its protein is CASIQGQPLVGAFF.